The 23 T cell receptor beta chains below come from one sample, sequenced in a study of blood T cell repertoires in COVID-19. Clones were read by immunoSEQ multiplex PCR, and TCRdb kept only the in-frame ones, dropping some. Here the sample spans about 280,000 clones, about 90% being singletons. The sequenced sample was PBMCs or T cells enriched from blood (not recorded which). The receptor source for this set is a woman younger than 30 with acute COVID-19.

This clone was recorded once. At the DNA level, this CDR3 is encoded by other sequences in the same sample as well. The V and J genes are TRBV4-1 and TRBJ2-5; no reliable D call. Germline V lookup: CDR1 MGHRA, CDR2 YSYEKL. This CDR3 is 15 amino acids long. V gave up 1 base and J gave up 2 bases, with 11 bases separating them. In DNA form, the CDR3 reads TGCGCCAGCAGCCAAGGGCCAGATCTGCAAGAGACCCAGTACTTC. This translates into CASSQGPDLQETQYF.

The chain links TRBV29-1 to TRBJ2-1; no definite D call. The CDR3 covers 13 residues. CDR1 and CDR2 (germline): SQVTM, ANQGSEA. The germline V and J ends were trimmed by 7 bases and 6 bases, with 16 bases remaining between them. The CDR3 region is CSAISLVRNEQFF. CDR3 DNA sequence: TGCAGCGCCATATCTCTAGTTCGCAATGAGCAGTTCTTC.

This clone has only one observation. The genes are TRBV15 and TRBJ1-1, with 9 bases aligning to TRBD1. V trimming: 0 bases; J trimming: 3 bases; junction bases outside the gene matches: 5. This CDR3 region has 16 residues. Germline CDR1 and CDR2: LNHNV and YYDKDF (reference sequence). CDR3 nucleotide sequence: TGTGCCACCAGCAGAGATTGGGACAGGGAGGACACTGAAGCTTTCTTT. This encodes CATSRDWDREDTEAFF.

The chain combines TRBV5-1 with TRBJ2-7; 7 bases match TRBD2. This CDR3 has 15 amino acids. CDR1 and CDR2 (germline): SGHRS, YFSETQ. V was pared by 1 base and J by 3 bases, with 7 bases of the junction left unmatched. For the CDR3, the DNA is TGCGCCAGCAGCTTGTGGGCGGGAGACAACTACGAGCAGTACTTC. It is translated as CASSLWAGDNYEQYF.

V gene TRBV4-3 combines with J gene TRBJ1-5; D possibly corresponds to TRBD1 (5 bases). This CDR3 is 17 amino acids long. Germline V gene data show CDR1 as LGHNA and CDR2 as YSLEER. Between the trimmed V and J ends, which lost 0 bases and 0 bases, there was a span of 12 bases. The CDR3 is CASSQEAQENSNQPQHF. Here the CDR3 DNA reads TGCGCCAGCAGCCAAGAGGCACAGGAGAATAGCAATCAGCCCCAGCATTTT.

CDR3 coding DNA: TGTGCCAGCTCACCACGGCAGGGGGCCCCCGGGGAGCTGTTTTTT. Encoded protein: CASSPRQGAPGELFF. The chain couples TRBV18 to TRBJ2-2; 8 nucleotides agree with TRBD1. J was trimmed by 6 bases and V by 1 base; bases with no gene match: 4. The CDR3 has 15 residues. CDR1 and CDR2 (germline): KGHSH, LQKENI.

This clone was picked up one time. CDR3 region: CATRQGRNTEAFF. As DNA, the CDR3 is TGCGCCACGCGACAGGGACGGAACACTGAAGCTTTCTTT. The chain joins TRBV10-1 to TRBJ1-1; 7 nucleotides line up with TRBD1. The CDR3 extends over 13 amino acids. Germline-derived CDR1 and CDR2 are WNHNN and SYGVQD (reference sequence). With 10 bases clipped from V and 1 base from J, the junction kept 6 bases outside the gene matches.

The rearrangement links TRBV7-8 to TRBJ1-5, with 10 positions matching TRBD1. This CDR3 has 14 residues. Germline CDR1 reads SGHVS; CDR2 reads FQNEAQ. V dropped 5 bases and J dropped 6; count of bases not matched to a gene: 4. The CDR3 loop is CASSPGQGVQPQHF. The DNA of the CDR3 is TGTGCCAGCAGCCCCGGACAGGGGGTTCAGCCCCAGCATTTT.

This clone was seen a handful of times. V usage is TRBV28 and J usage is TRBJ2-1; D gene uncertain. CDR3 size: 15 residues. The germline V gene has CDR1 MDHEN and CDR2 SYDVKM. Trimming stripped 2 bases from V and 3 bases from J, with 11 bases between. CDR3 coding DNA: TGTGCCAGCAGTTTAATACAGCCTTACTACAATGAGCAGTTCTTC. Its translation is CASSLIQPYYNEQFF.

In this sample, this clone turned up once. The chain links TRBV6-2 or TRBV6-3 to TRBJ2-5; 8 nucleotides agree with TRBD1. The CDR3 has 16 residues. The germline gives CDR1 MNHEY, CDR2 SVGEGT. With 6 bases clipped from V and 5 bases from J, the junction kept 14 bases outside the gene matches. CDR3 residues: CASSRGTGLILETQYF. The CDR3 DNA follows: TGTGCCAGCAGCCGTGGGACAGGCTTAATATTGGAGACCCAGTACTTC.

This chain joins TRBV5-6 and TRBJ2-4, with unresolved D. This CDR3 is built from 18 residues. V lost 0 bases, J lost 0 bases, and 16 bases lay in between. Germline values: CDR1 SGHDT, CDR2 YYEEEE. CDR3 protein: CASSLDSQSVLAKNIQYF. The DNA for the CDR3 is TGTGCCAGCAGCTTGGATTCGCAGTCCGTATTAGCCAAAAACATTCAGTACTTC.

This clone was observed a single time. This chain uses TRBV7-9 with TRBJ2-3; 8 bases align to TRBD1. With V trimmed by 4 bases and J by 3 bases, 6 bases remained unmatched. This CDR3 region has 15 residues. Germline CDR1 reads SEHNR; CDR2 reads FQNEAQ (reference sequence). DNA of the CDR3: TGTGCCAGCAGCTCGGGACAGGTGATGACAGATACGCAGTATTTT. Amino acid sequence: CASSSGQVMTDTQYF.

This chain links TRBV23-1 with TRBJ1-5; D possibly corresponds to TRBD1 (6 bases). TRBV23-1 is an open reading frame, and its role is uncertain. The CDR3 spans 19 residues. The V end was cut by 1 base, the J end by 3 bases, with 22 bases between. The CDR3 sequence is CASSQWSLHHRVDNQPQHF. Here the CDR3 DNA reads TGCGCCAGCAGTCAATGGTCACTACACCACAGGGTTGACAATCAGCCCCAGCATTTT.

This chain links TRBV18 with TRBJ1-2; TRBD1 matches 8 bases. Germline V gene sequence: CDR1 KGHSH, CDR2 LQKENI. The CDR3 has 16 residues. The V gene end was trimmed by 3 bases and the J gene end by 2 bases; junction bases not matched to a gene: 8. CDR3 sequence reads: CASSPRQGILNYGYTF. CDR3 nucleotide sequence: TGTGCCAGCTCACCGCGACAGGGGATATTAAACTATGGCTACACCTTC.

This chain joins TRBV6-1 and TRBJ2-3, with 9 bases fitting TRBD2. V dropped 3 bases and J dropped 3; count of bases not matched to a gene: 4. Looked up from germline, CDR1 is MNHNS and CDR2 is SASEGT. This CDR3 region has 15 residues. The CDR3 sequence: CASSEMAGGTDTQYF. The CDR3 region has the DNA TGTGCCAGCAGTGAGATGGCGGGAGGGACAGATACGCAGTATTTT.

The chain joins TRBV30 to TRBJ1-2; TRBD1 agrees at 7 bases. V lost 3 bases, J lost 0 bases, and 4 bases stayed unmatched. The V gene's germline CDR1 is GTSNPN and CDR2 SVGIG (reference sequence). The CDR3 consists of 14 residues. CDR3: CAWRRDRSNYGYTF. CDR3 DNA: TGTGCCTGGAGGCGGGACAGATCTAACTATGGCTACACCTTC.

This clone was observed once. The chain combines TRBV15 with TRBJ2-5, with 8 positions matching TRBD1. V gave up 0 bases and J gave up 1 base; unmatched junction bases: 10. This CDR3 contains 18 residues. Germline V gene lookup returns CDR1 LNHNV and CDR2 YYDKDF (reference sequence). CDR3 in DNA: TGTGCCACCAGCAGAGATTTCGATACAGGGGGAATCCAAGAGACCCAGTACTTC. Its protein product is CATSRDFDTGGIQETQYF.

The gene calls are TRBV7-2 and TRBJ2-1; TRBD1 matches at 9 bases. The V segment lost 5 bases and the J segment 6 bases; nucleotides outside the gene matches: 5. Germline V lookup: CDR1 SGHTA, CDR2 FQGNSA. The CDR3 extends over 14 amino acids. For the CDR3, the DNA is TGTGCCAGCAGCCGGGACAGGGTGGGCAATGAGCAGTTCTTC. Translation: CASSRDRVGNEQFF.

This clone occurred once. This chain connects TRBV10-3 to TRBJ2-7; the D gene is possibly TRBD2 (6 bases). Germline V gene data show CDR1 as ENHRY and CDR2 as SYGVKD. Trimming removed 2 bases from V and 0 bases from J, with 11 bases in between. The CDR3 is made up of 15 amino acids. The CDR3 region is CAISEVAATSYEQYF. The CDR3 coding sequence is TGTGCCATCAGTGAGGTAGCGGCTACCTCCTACGAGCAGTACTTC.

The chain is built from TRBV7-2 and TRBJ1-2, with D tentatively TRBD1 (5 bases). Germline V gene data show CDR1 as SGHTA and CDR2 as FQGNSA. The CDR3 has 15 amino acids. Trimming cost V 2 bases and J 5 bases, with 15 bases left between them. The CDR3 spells CASSLMAGPQYGYTF. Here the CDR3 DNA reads TGTGCCAGCAGCTTAATGGCGGGGCCACAGTATGGCTACACCTTC.

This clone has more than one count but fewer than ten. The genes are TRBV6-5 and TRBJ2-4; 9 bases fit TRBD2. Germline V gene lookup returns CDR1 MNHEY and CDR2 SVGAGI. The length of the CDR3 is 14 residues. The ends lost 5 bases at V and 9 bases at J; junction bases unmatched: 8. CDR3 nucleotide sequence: TGTGCCAGCAGTCCACTTAGCGGGAGTGTCATTCAGTACTTC. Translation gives CASSPLSGSVIQYF.

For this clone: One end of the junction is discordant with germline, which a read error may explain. CDR3 sequence (DNA): TGTGCCAGCTCCCCAAGGGCGGGAGATATACGCCCCTATTTT. Its protein product is CASSPRAGDIRPYF. The chain joins TRBV18 to TRBJ1-4; the D is unclear. CDR3 size: 14 residues. Germline V gene sequence: CDR1 KGHSH, CDR2 LQKENI.

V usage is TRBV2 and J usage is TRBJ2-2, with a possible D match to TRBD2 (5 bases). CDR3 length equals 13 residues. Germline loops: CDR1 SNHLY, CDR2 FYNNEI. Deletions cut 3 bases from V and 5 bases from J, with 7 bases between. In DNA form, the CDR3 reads TGTGCCAGCAGTGACGGGGTAACCGGGGAGCTGTTTTTT. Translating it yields CASSDGVTGELFF.